The following is a TCR beta chain sequence with its context. TCRdb reprocessed the PCR reads with MiXCR, giving one entry per CDR3 protein. Of about 10,000 distinct CDR3 sequences detected, about 39% appear once; the ten largest clones hold roughly a tenth. This entry belongs to a study of immune characterization of retroperitoneal liposarcoma. The sequence was obtained from a female donor with retroperitoneal liposarcoma. Sequencing was carried out using tumor tissue.

The CDR3: CASKGTDPRRAGSYNEQFF. CDR3 nucleotides: TGTGCCAGCAAAGGTACCGACCCAAGGCGCGCGGGATCCTACAATGAGCAGTTCTTC. The genes are TRBV12-3 or TRBV12-4 and TRBJ2-1, with D perhaps matching TRBD2 (6 bases). The CDR3 length is 19 residues. V lost 7 bases to trimming and J lost 1 base, with 26 bases between them.